Described below is a single T cell receptor beta chain sequence and its context. Its antigen is not identified. The CDR3 runs 14 residues. Losses at the gene ends were 3 bases for V and 3 bases for J; bases not matched to a gene: 6. Per the germline V gene, CDR1 is SGHRS and CDR2 is YFSETQ. Profiled with immunoSEQ multiplex PCR; TCRdb holds only in-frame clones, not every one. There are roughly 18,000 clones in the sample; approximately 77% occur only once, and 25% to 30% lies in the top ten. The unexposed donors gave CD4+ T cells in about 2011-2019, prior to COVID-19. CD4+ T cells were isolated from the cells after around 11 days of culture. PBMCs were plated at a few million per well in IL-2-containing medium. The data derive from a study of CD4 T cells in relation to SARS-CoV-2 and coronaviruses.

The V and J genes are TRBV5-1 and TRBJ2-7, with 7 bases fitting TRBD2. Sequenced input: CD4+ T cells from PBMCs, cultured in vitro. This TCR came from a human donor in good health. The CDR3 here is CASSWAQRGYEQYF. The CDR3 DNA follows: TGCGCCAGCAGCTGGGCCCAGCGGGGCTACGAGCAGTACTTC. Drawing the rest from reference TRBV5-1 and TRBJ2-7, the complete variable domain is KAGVTQTPRYLIKTRGQQVTLSCSPISGHRSVSWYQQTPGQGLQFLFEYFSETQRNKGNFPGRFSGRQFSNSRSEMNVSTLELGDSALYLCASSWAQRGYEQYFGPGTRLTVT.